This T cell receptor beta chain was profiled in a study of blood T cell repertoires in COVID-19. Study background: PBMCs, B-cell-depleted T cells, or T cells provided the cDNA or gDNA that made up the material.

CDR1 is SEHNR, CDR2 FQNEAQ, per germline (reference sequence). Trimming stripped 3 bases from V and 8 bases from J, with 16 bases between. This CDR3 contains 15 residues. Authors' processing steps: Estimated nucleated cell counts came from reference gene primer amplification. The repertoire was sequenced with immunoSEQ multiplex PCR; TCRdb's copy has only in-frame clones and lacks some. V and J calls plus clone size are reproduced from that table; the DNA served to infer D and trimming. The repertoire has 330,000 or so clones, approximately 89% of them found once; the top ten carry approximately 4.1%. Seattle patient enrollment occurred during active infection, with longitudinal follow-up thereafter.

This chain links TRBV7-9 with TRBJ1-4; tentatively, D is TRBD1 (5 bases). This clonotype originated in a woman in her sixties with COVID-19, enrolled during active disease. The sequenced material came from peripheral blood. The CDR3 is CASSFLAGQGEKLFF. CDR3 bases: TGTGCCAGCAGCTTTTTGGCAGGGCAAGGAGAAAAACTGTTTTTT.